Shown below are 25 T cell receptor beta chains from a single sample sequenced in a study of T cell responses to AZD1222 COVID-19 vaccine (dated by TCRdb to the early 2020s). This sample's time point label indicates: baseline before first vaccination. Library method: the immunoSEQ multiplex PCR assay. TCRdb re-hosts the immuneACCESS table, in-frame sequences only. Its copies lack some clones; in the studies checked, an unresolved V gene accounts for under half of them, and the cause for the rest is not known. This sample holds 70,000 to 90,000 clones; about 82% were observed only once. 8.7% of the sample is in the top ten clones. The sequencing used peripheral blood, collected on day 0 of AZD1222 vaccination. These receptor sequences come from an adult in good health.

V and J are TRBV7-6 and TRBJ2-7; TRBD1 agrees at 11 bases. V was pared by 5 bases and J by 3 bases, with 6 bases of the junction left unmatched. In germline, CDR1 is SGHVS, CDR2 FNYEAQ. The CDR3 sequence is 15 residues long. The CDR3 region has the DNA TGTGCCAGCAGCCTGGGACAGGGGGTGTTCTACGAGCAGTACTTC. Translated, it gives CASSLGQGVFYEQYF.

The DNA for the CDR3 is TGTGCCAGCAGTTTCTTTTACGAGCAGTACTTC. This translates into CASSFFYEQYF. J is TRBJ2-7 and V is TRBV21-1; TRBD2 is the table's D call and was not checked against the DNA. TRBV21-1 is noted as a pseudogene. The CDR3 extends over 11 amino acids.

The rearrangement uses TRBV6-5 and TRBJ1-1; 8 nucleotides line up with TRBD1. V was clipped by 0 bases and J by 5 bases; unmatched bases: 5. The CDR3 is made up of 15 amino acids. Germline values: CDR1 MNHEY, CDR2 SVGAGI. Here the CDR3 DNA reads TGTGCCAGCAGTTACTCGACGACAGGGGTAACTGAAGCTTTCTTT. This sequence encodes CASSYSTTGVTEAFF.

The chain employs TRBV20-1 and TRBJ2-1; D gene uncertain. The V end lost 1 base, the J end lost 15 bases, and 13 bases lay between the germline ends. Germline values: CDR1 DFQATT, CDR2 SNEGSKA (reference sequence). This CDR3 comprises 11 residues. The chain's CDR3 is CSARAGLQSFF. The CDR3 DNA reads TGCAGTGCTAGAGCGGGTCTCCAATCGTTCTTC.

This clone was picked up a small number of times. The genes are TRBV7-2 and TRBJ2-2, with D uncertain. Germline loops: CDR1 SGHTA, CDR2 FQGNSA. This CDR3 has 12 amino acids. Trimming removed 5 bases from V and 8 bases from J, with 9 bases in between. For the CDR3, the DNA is TGTGCCAGCAGCATGGATACGGGGGAGCTGTTTTTT. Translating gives CASSMDTGELFF.

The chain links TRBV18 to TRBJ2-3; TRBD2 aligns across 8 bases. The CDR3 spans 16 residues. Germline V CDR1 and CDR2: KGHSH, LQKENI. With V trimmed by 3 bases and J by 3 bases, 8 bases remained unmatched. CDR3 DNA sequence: TGTGCCAGCTCACCTTACCAAGCGGGGGCAACAGATACGCAGTATTTT. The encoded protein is CASSPYQAGATDTQYF.

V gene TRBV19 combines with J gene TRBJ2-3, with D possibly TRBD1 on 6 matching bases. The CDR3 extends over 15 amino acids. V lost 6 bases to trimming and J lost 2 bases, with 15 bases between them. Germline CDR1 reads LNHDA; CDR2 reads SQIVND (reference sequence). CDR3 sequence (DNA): TGTGCCAGTAGGTCTCCGGGACACACCACAGATACGCAGTATTTT. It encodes CASRSPGHTTDTQYF.

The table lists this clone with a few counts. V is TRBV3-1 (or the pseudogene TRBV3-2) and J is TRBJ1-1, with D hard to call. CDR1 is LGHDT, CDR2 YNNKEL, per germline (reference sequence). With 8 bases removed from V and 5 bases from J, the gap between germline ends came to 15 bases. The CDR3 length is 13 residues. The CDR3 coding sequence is TGTGCCAGCGGGGAGACTCGGGCGACTGAAGCTTTCTTT. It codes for CASGETRATEAFF.

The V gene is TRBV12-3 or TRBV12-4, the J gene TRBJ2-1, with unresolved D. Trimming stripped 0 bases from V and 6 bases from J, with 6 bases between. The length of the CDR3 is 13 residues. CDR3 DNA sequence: TGTGCCAGCAGTTTAGCGGCGAGCAATGAGCAGTTCTTC. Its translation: CASSLAASNEQFF.

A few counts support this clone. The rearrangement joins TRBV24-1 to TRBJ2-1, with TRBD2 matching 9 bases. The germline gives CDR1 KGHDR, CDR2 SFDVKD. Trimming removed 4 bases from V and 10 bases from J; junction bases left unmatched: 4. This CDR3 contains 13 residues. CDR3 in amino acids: CATSEPLAGEQFF. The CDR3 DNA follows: TGTGCCACCAGTGAACCACTAGCGGGCGAGCAGTTCTTC.

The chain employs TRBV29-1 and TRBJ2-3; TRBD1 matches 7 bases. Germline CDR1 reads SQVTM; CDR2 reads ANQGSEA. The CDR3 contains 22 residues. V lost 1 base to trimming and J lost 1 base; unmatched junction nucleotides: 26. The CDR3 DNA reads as TGCAGCGTTGAAGCGCTATCGACAGGGTTCTCGTGGAGGCGAAAGGGCACAGATACGCAGTATTTT. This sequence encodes CSVEALSTGFSWRRKGTDTQYF.

This chain's CDR3 is CSARRGNGYTF. The CDR3 DNA is TGCAGTGCTAGAAGGGGTAATGGCTACACCTTC. This sequence joins TRBV20-1 and TRBJ1-2, with D perhaps matching TRBD1 (5 bases). The V end was cut by 2 bases, the J end by 6 bases, with 7 bases between. This CDR3 comprises 11 residues. Germline V gives CDR1 DFQATT, CDR2 SNEGSKA (reference sequence).

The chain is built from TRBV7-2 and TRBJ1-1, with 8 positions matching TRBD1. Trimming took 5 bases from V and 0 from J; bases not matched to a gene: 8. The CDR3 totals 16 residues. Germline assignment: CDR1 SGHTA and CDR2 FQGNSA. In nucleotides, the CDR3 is TGTGCCAGCAGCCCAAGAGGGGACAGGCTGAACACTGAAGCTTTCTTT. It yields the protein CASSPRGDRLNTEAFF.

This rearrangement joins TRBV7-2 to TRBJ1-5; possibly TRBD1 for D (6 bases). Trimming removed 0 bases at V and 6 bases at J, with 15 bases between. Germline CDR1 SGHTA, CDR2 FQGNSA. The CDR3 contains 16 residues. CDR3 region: CASSLATGGAGQPQHF. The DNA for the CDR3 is TGTGCCAGCAGCTTAGCTACGGGGGGGGCGGGTCAGCCCCAGCATTTT.

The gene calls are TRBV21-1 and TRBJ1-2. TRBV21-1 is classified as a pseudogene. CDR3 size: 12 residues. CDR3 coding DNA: TGTGCCAGCAGCAGGCGGGGGAATGGCTACACCTTC. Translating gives CASSRRGNGYTF.

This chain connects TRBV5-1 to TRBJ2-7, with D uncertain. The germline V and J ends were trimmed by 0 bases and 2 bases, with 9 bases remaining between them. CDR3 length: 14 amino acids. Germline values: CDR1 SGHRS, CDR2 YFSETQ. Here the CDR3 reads CASSLVGSTYEQYF. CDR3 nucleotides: TGCGCCAGCAGCTTGGTGGGGTCTACCTACGAGCAGTACTTC.

CDR3 nucleotides: TGTGCCTGGAACGGGGGGACAGGGAATTCACCCCTCCACTTT. The encoded protein is CAWNGGTGNSPLHF. This chain uses TRBV30 with TRBJ1-6, with 9 bases that match TRBD1. Germline trimming cut 4 bases from V and 7 bases from J; bases unmatched to any gene: 5. There are 14 residues in the CDR3. The germline V gene encodes CDR1 GTSNPN and CDR2 SVGIG (reference sequence).

The CDR3 bases are TGTGCCAGCAGCTTGGACAGGGTTGAAGCTTTCTTT. Translated: CASSLDRVEAFF. The V and J genes are TRBV5-4 and TRBJ1-1; D possibly corresponds to TRBD1 (6 bases). This CDR3 has 12 residues. Trimming stripped 0 bases from V and 7 bases from J, with 7 bases between. Germline CDR1 SGHNT, CDR2 YYREEE (reference sequence).

The CDR3 sequence is CASSSGAPSSLRNQPQHF. The CDR3 DNA reads as TGTGCCAGCAGCTCAGGAGCCCCCTCGAGTCTGAGGAATCAGCCCCAGCATTTT. This sequence joins TRBV5-8 and TRBJ1-5; D unclear. There are 18 residues in the CDR3. Trimming removed 3 bases from V and 4 bases from J, with 23 bases in between. The germline V gene encodes CDR1 SGHTS and CDR2 YDEGEE.

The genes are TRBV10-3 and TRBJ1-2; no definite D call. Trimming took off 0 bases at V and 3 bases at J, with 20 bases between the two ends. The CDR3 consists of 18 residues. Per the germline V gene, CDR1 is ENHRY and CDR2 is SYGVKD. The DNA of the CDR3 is TGTGCCATCAGTGAGTCGAATGGGAGGCTCGGGCTCTACTATGGCTACACCTTC. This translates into CAISESNGRLGLYYGYTF.

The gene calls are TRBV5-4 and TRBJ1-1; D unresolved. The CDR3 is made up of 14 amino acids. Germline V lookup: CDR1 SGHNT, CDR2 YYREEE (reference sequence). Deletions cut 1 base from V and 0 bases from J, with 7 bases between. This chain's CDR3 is CASSLNSMNTEAFF. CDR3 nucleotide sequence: TGTGCCAGCAGCTTGAACAGCATGAACACTGAAGCTTTCTTT.

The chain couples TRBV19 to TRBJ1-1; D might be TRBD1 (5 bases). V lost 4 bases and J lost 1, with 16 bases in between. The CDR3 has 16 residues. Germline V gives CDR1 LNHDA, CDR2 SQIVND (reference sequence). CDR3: CASSTWGGGKNTEAFF. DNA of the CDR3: TGTGCCAGTAGTACTTGGGGCGGAGGGAAGAACACTGAAGCTTTCTTT.

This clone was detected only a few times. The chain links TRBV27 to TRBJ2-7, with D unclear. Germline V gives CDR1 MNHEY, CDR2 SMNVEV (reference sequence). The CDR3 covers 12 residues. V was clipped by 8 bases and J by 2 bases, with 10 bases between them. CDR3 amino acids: CASGWAPYEQYF. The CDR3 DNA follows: TGTGCCAGCGGGTGGGCCCCCTACGAGCAGTACTTC.

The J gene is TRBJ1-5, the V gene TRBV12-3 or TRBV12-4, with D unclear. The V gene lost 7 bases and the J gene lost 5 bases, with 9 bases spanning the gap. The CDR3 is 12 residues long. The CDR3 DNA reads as TGTGCCAGCACCTCGGCGTATCAGCCCCAGCATTTT. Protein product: CASTSAYQPQHF.

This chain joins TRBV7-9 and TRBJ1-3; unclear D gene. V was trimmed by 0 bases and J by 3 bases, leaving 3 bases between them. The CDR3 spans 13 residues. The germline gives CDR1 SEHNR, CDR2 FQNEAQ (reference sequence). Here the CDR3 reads CASSLAGGNTIYF. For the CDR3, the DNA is TGTGCCAGCAGCTTAGCCGGTGGAAACACCATATATTTT. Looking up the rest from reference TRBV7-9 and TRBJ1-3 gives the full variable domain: DTGVSQNPRHKITKRGQNVTFRCDPISEHNRLYWYRQTLGQGPEFLTYFQNEAQLEKSRLLSDRFSAERPKGSFSTLEIQRTEQGDSAMYLCASSLAGGNTIYFGEGSWLTVV.